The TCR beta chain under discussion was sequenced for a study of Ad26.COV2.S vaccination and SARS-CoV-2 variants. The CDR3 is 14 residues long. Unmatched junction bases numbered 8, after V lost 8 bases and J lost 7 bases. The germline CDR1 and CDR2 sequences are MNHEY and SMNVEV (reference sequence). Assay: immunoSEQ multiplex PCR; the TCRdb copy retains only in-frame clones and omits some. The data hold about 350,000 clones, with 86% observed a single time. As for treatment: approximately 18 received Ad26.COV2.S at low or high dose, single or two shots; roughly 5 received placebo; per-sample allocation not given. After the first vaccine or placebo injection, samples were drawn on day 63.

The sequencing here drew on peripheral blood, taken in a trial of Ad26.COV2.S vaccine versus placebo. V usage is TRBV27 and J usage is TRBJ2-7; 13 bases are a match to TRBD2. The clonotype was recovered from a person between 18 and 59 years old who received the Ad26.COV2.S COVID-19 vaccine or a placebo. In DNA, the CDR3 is TGTGCCAGCGCCAGGGGACTAGCGGGACCGGAGCAGTACTTC. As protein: CASARGLAGPEQYF.